The clone carrying this TCR beta chain came up a few times. Its antigen is not known. This entry comes from a study of T cells in Graves' hyperthyroidism and ophthalmopathy. The CDR3 regions of TCR beta were amplified from RNA transcripts. TCR CDR3 underwent first-round RT-PCR with the HTBI primer set. Via MiXCR, TCRdb re-called the multiplex PCR reads, giving one row per CDR3 protein. Of some 620,000 distinct CDR3 sequences detected, about a sixth appear once; the ten largest clones hold 3.8%. General study findings and limits: Separating ophthalmopathy from stable hyperthyroidism was achieved by a 13 V-J model.

This TCR was sampled from a woman between 25 and 40 years old with Graves' hyperthyroidism. Sample: blood.

The DNA for the CDR3 is TGCAGCGTTGCCCCATCGGGGGGCCATGAGCAGTTCTTC. It is translated as CSVAPSGGHEQFF. The chain couples TRBV29-1 to TRBJ2-1; possibly TRBD2 for D (7 bases). This CDR3 comprises 13 residues. Looked up from germline, CDR1 is SQVTM and CDR2 is ANQGSEA. V was clipped by 4 bases and J by 8 bases, with 15 bases between them.